This TCR beta chain emerged from a study of blood T cell repertoires in COVID-19. Across the study: Researchers got acute and convalescent COVID-19 samples from the United States, Italy and Spain. T cells, B-cell-depleted T cells, or PBMCs provided the cDNA or gDNA that served as material.

CDR1 LNHDA and CDR2 SQIVND come from the germline V gene (reference sequence). Trimming pared 7 bases from V and 3 bases from J, leaving 12 bases between. This CDR3 is built from 13 residues. The method was immunoSEQ multiplex PCR; TCRdb's version includes in-frame clones alone and lacks a portion of them. Of around 180,000 clones listed, around nine tenths are singletons. This clone was seen a handful of times. The rearrangement joins TRBV19 to TRBJ1-2; D gene ambiguous. This clonotype was sampled from a man in his 70s with active or convalescent COVID-19. Material for sequencing was peripheral blood. The CDR3 reads CASTTSADYGYTF. The CDR3 DNA is TGTGCCAGTACCACGTCGGCGGACTATGGCTACACCTTC.